The 3 T cell receptor beta chains in this list originate from one sample, sequenced in a study of human T cells and chemical hapten exposure. TCRdb passed the RACE reads through MiXCR, listing each CDR3 protein once. The sample carries around 330,000 distinct CDR3 sequences, 5.5% recorded once. Time point of the sample: pre-sensitization, week 0. Indicated treatment: therapeutic diphenylcyclopropenone sensitization with weekly scalp DPC. Sequences were derived from whole blood, sampled in connection with sensitization to the hapten diphenylcyclopropenone (DPC). Receptor source: a woman younger than 30 with alopecia areata. Some clones in this sample may be carry-over from other donors' samples.

This clonotype showed up many times. CDR3 DNA sequence: TGTGCCAGCAGCTCCAGGACTAGCGGCCAAGAGACCCAGTACTTC. Translating gives CASSSRTSGQETQYF. The rearrangement joins TRBV7-2 to TRBJ2-5; TRBD2 matches at 10 bases. Trimming took 4 bases from V and 1 from J; bases not matched to a gene: 3. Germline V gene sequence: CDR1 SGHTA, CDR2 FQGNSA. This CDR3 spans 15 amino acids. The whole variable domain, filled in from reference TRBV7-2 and TRBJ2-5, reads GAGVSQSPSNKVTEKGKDVELRCDPISGHTALYWYRQSLGQGLEFLIYFQGNSAPDKSGLPSDRFSAERTGGSVSTLTIQRTQQEDSAVYLCASSSRTSGQETQYFGPGTRLLVL.

The V gene is TRBV4-3, the J gene TRBJ2-7, with 9 bases aligning to TRBD2. V shed 0 bases, J shed 6 bases, and the junction held 6 bases outside the gene matches. Germline V lookup: CDR1 LGHNA, CDR2 YSLEER. CDR3 length equals 15 residues. CDR3 bases: TGCGCCAGCAGCCAAGAAGCGGGGGGACTACGCGAGCAGTACTTC. Translated: CASSQEAGGLREQYF.

The chain uses TRBV7-3 and TRBJ2-3; 11 nucleotides match TRBD2. V lost 1 base, J lost 0 bases, and 0 bases stayed unmatched. CDR1 SGHTA and CDR2 FQGTGA come from the germline V gene. This CDR3 has 16 residues. CDR3 sequence: CASSLIAGGSTDTQYF. For the CDR3, the DNA is TGTGCCAGCAGCTTAATAGCGGGGGGGAGCACAGATACGCAGTATTTT.